A selection of T cell receptor beta chains follows, all from one sample in a study of T cells after yellow fever vaccination. TCRdb reprocessed the 5' RACE reads with MiXCR, giving one entry per CDR3 protein. The sample contains approximately 450,000 distinct CDR3 sequences, under 20% of which appear only once. This sample comprised PBMCs, obtained before the yellow fever booster vaccination. These receptors came from a man aged 18 to 30 who received the YFV17D yellow fever vaccine. Each CDR3 is given with its conserved first and last residue. Fields, in order: clone size, D gene, V gene, J gene, CDR3 protein, CDR3 DNA. The D gene is left open where the match is weak. Not all rows give a size; the values are once, few, many and, for expanded clones, a class.

clone size: few; D gene: TRBD2; V gene: TRBV20-1; J gene: TRBJ2-6; CDR3 protein: CSARDGPSSGGAGGANVLTF; CDR3 DNA: TGCAGTGCTAGAGATGGCCCCTCTAGCGGGGGGGCCGGTGGGGCCAACGTCCTGACTTTC
clone size: few; D gene: TRBD1; V gene: TRBV6-2/TRBV6-3; J gene: TRBJ1-2; CDR3 protein: CASRRSTGEKTF; CDR3 DNA: TGTGCCAGCAGACGATCGACAGGGGAGAAGACCTTC
clone size: few; D gene: .; V gene: TRBV29-1; J gene: TRBJ2-6; CDR3 protein: CSAGDAGANVLTF; CDR3 DNA: TGCAGCGCTGGCGACGCTGGGGCCAACGTCCTGACTTTC
clone size: few; D gene: .; V gene: TRBV12-3/TRBV12-4; J gene: TRBJ1-2; CDR3 protein: CASVPGRGYGYTF; CDR3 DNA: TGTGCCAGCGTTCCGGGCCGAGGGTATGGCTACACCTTC
clone size: .; D gene: TRBD2; V gene: TRBV12-3/TRBV12-4; J gene: TRBJ2-3; CDR3 protein: CASTQRGGRNTQYF; CDR3 DNA: TGTGCCAGCACCCAGCGGGGGGGCCGGAATACGCAGTATTTT
clone size: .; D gene: .; V gene: TRBV7-2; J gene: TRBJ1-4; CDR3 protein: CASSLRVTNEKLFF; CDR3 DNA: TGTGCCAGCAGCTTGAGAGTAACTAATGAAAAACTGTTTTTT
clone size: few; D gene: .; V gene: TRBV20-1; J gene: TRBJ2-3; CDR3 protein: CSQDIRDTQYF; CDR3 DNA: TGCAGTCAGGACATTAGGGATACGCAGTATTTT
clone size: few; D gene: .; V gene: TRBV5-1; J gene: TRBJ1-1; CDR3 protein: CASSLLGHRNTEAFF; CDR3 DNA: TGCGCCAGCAGCTTGCTGGGACACCGGAACACTGAAGCTTTCTTT
clone size: .; D gene: TRBD1; V gene: TRBV6-5; J gene: TRBJ1-1; CDR3 protein: CASSYGTGGEDTEAFF; CDR3 DNA: TGTGCCAGCAGTTACGGGACAGGGGGCGAGGACACTGAAGCTTTCTTT
clone size: .; D gene: .; V gene: TRBV9; J gene: TRBJ2-2; CDR3 protein: CASSVRGVSGELFF; CDR3 DNA: TGTGCCAGCAGCGTAAGAGGGGTGTCCGGGGAGCTGTTTTTT
clone size: few; D gene: .; V gene: TRBV9; J gene: TRBJ1-1; CDR3 protein: CASSLTYRAEAFF; CDR3 DNA: TGTGCCAGCAGCTTGACTTACCGGGCCGAAGCTTTCTTT
clone size: few; D gene: TRBD2; V gene: TRBV20-1; J gene: TRBJ2-1; CDR3 protein: CSGLSGQTYNEQFF; CDR3 DNA: TGCAGTGGCCTTAGCGGGCAAACCTACAATGAGCAGTTCTTC
clone size: .; D gene: .; V gene: TRBV29-1; J gene: TRBJ1-6; CDR3 protein: CSVADGPYNSPLHF; CDR3 DNA: TGCAGCGTCGCGGACGGACCCTATAATTCACCCCTCCACTTT
clone size: .; D gene: TRBD2; V gene: TRBV6-1; J gene: TRBJ2-7; CDR3 protein: CASNLWGSGLQYF; CDR3 DNA: TGTGCCAGCAACCTTTGGGGTAGCGGGCTGCAGTACTTC
clone size: few; D gene: .; V gene: TRBV6-6; J gene: TRBJ1-1; CDR3 protein: CASHVRAWGTEAFF; CDR3 DNA: TGTGCCAGCCACGTCAGGGCCTGGGGCACTGAAGCTTTCTTT